This TCR beta chain was sequenced for a study of T-cell reconstitution after alpha-beta-depleted transplantation in children. The CDR3 has 17 residues. V trimming: 5 bases; J trimming: 1 base; junction bases outside the gene matches: 10. Germline lookup yields CDR1 SGHRS and CDR2 YFSETQ. Note on this clonotype: The antigen is unknown.

Findings and limits, study-wide: Where some patients showed high TCRbeta diversity at day 60, it came from recipient T cells and thymic progenitors that had survived.

Construction of the TCRbeta library involved unique molecular identifiers. MiXCR was run by TCRdb on the PCR reads, yielding one entry per CDR3 protein. The data contain approximately 800,000 distinct CDR3 sequences, roughly 15% of them singletons. The rearrangement links TRBV5-1 to TRBJ2-2; TRBD1 agrees at 8 bases. The clonotype comes from a male patient younger than 18 who had a stem cell transplant for acute lymphoblastic leukemia, so the T cells may come from the graft donor. Here the sequenced sample was PBMCs, mostly from graft donor cells, taken 360 days after TCRalphabeta/CD19-depleted stem cell transplant. The CDR3 DNA is TGCGCCAGCAGACAACGGACAGGGATCAGGAACACCGGGGAGCTGTTTTTT. This gives the protein CASRQRTGIRNTGELFF.